This TCR beta chain was recovered during a study of CD8+ T cells in alopecia areata. Five patients' CD4+ populations were sorted into CD25+CD127- cells. The investigators collected lesional scalp punch biopsies and peripheral blood from alopecia areata patients. V lost 8 bases and J 4 bases, leaving 20 bases between the germline ends. The CDR3 contains 16 residues. Germline assignment: CDR1 LNHDA and CDR2 SQIVND (reference sequence). RNA was isolated and reverse transcribed to cDNA, the sequencing template. The data were produced by immunoSEQ multiplex PCR, yet TCRdb's version contains in-frame clones alone and is incomplete. This table holds approximately 13,000 clones, approximately 53% found once.

The chain links TRBV19 to TRBJ1-4; a possible D gene is TRBD1 (5 bases). The clonotype comes from a human donor with alopecia areata. The sample comprised CD4+ Tregs sorted from blood. This CDR3 is CASSLGPSLLNEKLFF. DNA of the CDR3: TGTGCCAGTTCATTGGGGCCCAGTCTACTTAATGAAAAACTGTTTTTT.